This T cell receptor beta chain comes out of a study of cytomegalovirus exposure and HLA in healthy donors. Findings of the study overall: Later analysis placed DRB1 highest and HLA-C lowest in TCR association rates, which differed by HLA locus. Most TCR sequences proved rare, with some public TCRs found in many donors. Cytomegalovirus association was listed for approximately 160 TCR beta chains.

With regard to this clone: The antigen is not known.

After removal of 3 bases from V and 5 bases from J, the junction contained 9 bases not matched to a gene. The CDR3 totals 15 residues. Germline CDR1 reads LGHNA; CDR2 reads YSLEER. Unrecorded immune exposures were likely, despite nominal health at sampling. Researchers ran the PCR with 60 Vbeta and 13 Jbeta primers. The repertoire was sequenced with immunoSEQ multiplex PCR; TCRdb's copy has only in-frame clones and lacks some. Among approximately 120,000 clones listed, about 81% were seen once. The genes are TRBV4-3 and TRBJ1-2; 7 nucleotides align to TRBD1. The sequence was obtained from a woman in her 30s in good health and CMV-seronegative. What was sequenced was PBMCs. CDR3 DNA: TGCGCCAGCAGCCAGGCGTTGGACAGGAGATATGGCTACACCTTC. Translation: CASSQALDRRYGYTF.